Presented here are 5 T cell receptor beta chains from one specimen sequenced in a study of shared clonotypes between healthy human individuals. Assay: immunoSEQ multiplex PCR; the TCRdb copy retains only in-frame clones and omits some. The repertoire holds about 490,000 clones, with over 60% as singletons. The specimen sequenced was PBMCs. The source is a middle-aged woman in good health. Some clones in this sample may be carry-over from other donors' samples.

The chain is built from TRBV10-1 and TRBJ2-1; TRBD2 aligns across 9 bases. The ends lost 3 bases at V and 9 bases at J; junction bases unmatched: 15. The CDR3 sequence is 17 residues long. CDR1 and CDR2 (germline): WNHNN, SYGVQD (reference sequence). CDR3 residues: CASSEIAVAGDASEQFF. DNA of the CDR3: TGCGCCAGCAGTGAAATAGCAGTAGCGGGAGACGCCAGTGAGCAGTTCTTC.

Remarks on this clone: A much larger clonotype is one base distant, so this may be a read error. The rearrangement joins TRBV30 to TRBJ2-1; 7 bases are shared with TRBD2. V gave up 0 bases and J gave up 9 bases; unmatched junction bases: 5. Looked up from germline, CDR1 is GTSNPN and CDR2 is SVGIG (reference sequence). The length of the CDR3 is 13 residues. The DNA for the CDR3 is TGTGCCTGGAGTGTTGGGCGGGGGAGTGAGCAGTTCTTC. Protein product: CAWSVGRGSEQFF.

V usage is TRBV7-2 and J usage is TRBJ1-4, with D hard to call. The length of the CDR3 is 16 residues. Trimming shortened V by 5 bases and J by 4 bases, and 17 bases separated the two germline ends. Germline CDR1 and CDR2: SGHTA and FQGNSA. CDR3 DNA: TGTGCCAGCAGCCTACGTTCGAATGCTGTTAATGAAAAACTGTTTTTT. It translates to CASSLRSNAVNEKLFF. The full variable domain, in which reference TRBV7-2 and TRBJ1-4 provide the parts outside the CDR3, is GAGVSQSPSNKVTEKGKDVELRCDPISGHTALYWYRQSLGQGLEFLIYFQGNSAPDKSGLPSDRFSAERTGGSVSTLTIQRTQQEDSAVYLCASSLRSNAVNEKLFFGSGTQLSVL.

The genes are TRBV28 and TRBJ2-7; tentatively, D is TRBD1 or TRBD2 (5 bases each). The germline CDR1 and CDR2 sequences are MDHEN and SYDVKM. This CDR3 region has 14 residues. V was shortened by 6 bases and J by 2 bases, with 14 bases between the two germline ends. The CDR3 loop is CASRPTGTPYEQYF. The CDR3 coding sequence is TGTGCCAGCAGGCCCACCGGGACCCCCTACGAGCAGTACTTC.

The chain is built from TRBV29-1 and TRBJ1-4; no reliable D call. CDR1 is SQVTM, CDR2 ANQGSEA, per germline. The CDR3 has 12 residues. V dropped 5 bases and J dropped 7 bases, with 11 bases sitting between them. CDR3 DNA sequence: TGCAGCGTTTTGAGGGATCGTGAAAAACTGTTTTTT. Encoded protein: CSVLRDREKLFF. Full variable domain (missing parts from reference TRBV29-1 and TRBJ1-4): SAVISQKPSRDICQRGTSLTIQCQVDSQVTMMFWYRQQPGQSLTLIATANQGSEATYESGFVIDKFPISRPNLTFSTLTVSNMSPEDSSIYLCSVLRDREKLFFGSGTQLSVL.